This TCR beta chain stems from a study of T cell repertoires in cytomegalovirus infection. TCRdb fed the reads into MiXCR, producing one record per CDR3 protein. The sample shows approximately 630,000 distinct CDR3 sequences, more than 20% of them seen only once. Looked up from germline, CDR1 is SGHRS and CDR2 is YFSETQ. The CDR3 extends over 12 amino acids. V was cut by 2 bases and J by 6 bases, with 6 bases left in between. Sequenced material: CD8+ T cells from PBMCs. This TCR came from a human donor in good health (CMV status not recorded). Some clones in this sample may be carry-over from other donors' samples. This rearrangement joins TRBV5-1 to TRBJ2-1; D is unclear. CDR3 bases: TGCGCCAGCAGCTTCGAGAGCAATGAGCAGTTCTTC. This codes for CASSFESNEQFF. Variable domain in full (rest from reference TRBV5-1 and TRBJ2-1): KAGVTQTPRYLIKTRGQQVTLSCSPISGHRSVSWYQQTPGQGLQFLFEYFSETQRNKGNFPGRFSGRQFSNSRSEMNVSTLELGDSALYLCASSFESNEQFFGPGTRLTVL.